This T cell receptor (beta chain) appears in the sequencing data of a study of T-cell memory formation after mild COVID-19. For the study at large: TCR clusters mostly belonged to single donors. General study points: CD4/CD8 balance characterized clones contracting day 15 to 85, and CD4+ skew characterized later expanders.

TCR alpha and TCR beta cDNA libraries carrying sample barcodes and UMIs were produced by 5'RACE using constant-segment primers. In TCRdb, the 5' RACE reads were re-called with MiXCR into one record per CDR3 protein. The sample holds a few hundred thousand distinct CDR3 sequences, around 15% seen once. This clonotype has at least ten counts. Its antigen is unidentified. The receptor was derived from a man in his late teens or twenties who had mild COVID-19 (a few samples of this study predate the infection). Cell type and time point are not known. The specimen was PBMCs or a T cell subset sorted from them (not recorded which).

CDR3 residues: CASSLSLAGAYNEQFF. For the CDR3, the DNA is TGTGCCAGCAGCTTAAGCCTAGCGGGGGCCTACAATGAGCAGTTCTTC. V usage is TRBV7-9 and J usage is TRBJ2-1; 10 bases align to TRBD2. Germline V gene data show CDR1 as SEHNR and CDR2 as FQNEAQ (reference sequence). This CDR3 is 16 amino acids long. Losses at the gene ends were 2 bases for V and 2 bases for J; bases not matched to a gene: 3.